This entry lists 22 T cell receptor beta chains sequenced from one sample in a study of control samples from healthy donors and cancer patients. The protocol was immunoSEQ multiplex PCR, while the TCRdb copy is restricted to in-frame clones and leaves out a portion. Of around 94,000 clones listed, approximately 90% were seen once; the top ten hold 0.95% to 1.5%. The sample consisted of blood. These receptor sequences come from a woman in her fifties or sixties in good health.

This sequence joins TRBV5-1 and TRBJ2-3, with D tentatively TRBD1 or TRBD2 (7 bases each). The CDR3 covers 15 residues. CDR1 is SGHRS, CDR2 YFSETQ, per germline. Trimming left V 0 bases short and J 4 bases short, with 12 bases between. CDR3 bases: TGCGCCAGCAGCTTGGCGGGGAGGGGGCCAGATACGCAGTATTTT. It codes for CASSLAGRGPDTQYF.

The chain combines TRBV28 with TRBJ2-7; TRBD1 agrees at 7 bases. V was clipped by 5 bases and J by 0 bases; unmatched bases: 7. Per the germline V gene, CDR1 is MDHEN and CDR2 is SYDVKM. This CDR3 has 15 amino acids. CDR3 coding DNA: TGTGCCAGCAGTCCGCAGGGGGTTAGCTCCTACGAGCAGTACTTC. This translates into CASSPQGVSSYEQYF.

The V gene is TRBV7-9, the J gene TRBJ1-2, with D possibly matching TRBD1 (5 bases). The germline gives CDR1 SEHNR, CDR2 FQNEAQ (reference sequence). The CDR3 sequence is 15 residues long. V was trimmed by 0 bases and J by 2 bases, leaving 10 bases between them. CDR3 amino acids: CASSLAIPGNYGYTF. The CDR3 DNA follows: TGTGCCAGCAGCTTAGCGATCCCAGGGAACTATGGCTACACCTTC.

The rearrangement joins TRBV11-3 to TRBJ1-6, with a weak D call TRBD1 (6 bases). This CDR3 contains 15 residues. Trimming removed 3 bases from V and 6 bases from J, with 12 bases in between. CDR1 is SGHNT, CDR2 YENEEA, per germline. The CDR3 is CASSFRGRGNSPLHF. For the CDR3, the DNA is TGTGCCAGCAGCTTCAGGGGAAGGGGTAATTCACCCCTCCACTTT.

CDR3 sequence reads: CASSSGRILGEQFF. The CDR3 region has the DNA TGTGCCAGTAGTAGCGGGAGGATTCTCGGTGAGCAGTTCTTC. The chain uses TRBV19 and TRBJ2-1; 8 bases are a match to TRBD2. The CDR3 length is 14 residues. V lost 4 bases, J lost 9 bases, and 8 bases stayed unmatched. Germline V gives CDR1 LNHDA, CDR2 SQIVND (reference sequence).

This sequence joins TRBV6-5 and TRBJ1-2, with 7 bases aligning to TRBD1. The CDR3 consists of 15 residues. V was clipped by 8 bases and J by 8 bases; unmatched bases: 17. CDR1 and CDR2 (germline): MNHEY, SVGAGI. The CDR3 here is CASRLTFGTVKGYTF. The DNA for the CDR3 is TGTGCCAGCCGACTAACTTTCGGGACAGTGAAAGGCTACACCTTC.

The J gene is TRBJ1-5, the V gene TRBV6-2 or TRBV6-3, with D perhaps matching TRBD1 (5 bases). CDR1 and CDR2 from the germline V gene are MNHEY and SVGEGT. V lost 6 bases, J lost 6 bases, and 21 bases lay in between. The CDR3 spans 16 residues. For the CDR3, the DNA is TGTGCCAGCAGCCCGGCCCCGCAGGGTGTGAGTCAGCCCCAGCATTTT. Protein: CASSPAPQGVSQPQHF.

The chain is built from TRBV18 and TRBJ1-1; no definite D call. The germline CDR1 and CDR2 sequences are KGHSH and LQKENI. V was shortened by 1 base and J by 1 base, with 1 base between the two germline ends. The CDR3 covers 12 residues. CDR3 sequence reads: CASSPQNTEAFF. CDR3 coding DNA: TGTGCCAGCTCACCACAGAACACTGAAGCTTTCTTT.

On this clone: One end of the junction does not line up with germline, which may come from a read error. The genes are TRBV25-1 and TRBJ2-1; D possibly corresponds to TRBD1 (6 bases). The CDR3 runs 16 residues. The V gene's germline CDR1 is MGHDK and CDR2 SYGVNS. CDR3 amino acids: CTSSDLTGATYNEQFF. The DNA of the CDR3 is TGTACCAGCAGTGACCTGACAGGCGCGACCTACAATGAGCAGTTCTTC.

This clone was counted a few times. The chain links TRBV2 to TRBJ1-2, with D uncertain. Trimming stripped 4 bases from V and 5 bases from J, with 14 bases between. Germline V gene data show CDR1 as SNHLY and CDR2 as FYNNEI. The CDR3 is 14 residues long. This CDR3 reads CASSVWRETYGYTF. The DNA of the CDR3 is TGTGCCAGCAGTGTTTGGAGAGAGACGTATGGCTACACCTTC.

The chain combines TRBV6-6 with TRBJ1-2; possibly TRBD1 for D (5 bases). The V gene lost 1 base and the J gene lost 8 bases, with 14 bases spanning the gap. The CDR3 covers 14 residues. The germline V gene encodes CDR1 MNHNY and CDR2 SVGAGI (reference sequence). DNA of the CDR3: TGTGCCAGCAGTTACTTGGGCGGGGGGAACGGCTACACCTTC. Amino acids: CASSYLGGGNGYTF.

This chain links TRBV2 with TRBJ1-5; D is uncertain. The CDR3 is made up of 14 amino acids. Germline V gene data show CDR1 as SNHLY and CDR2 as FYNNEI. V lost 6 bases and J lost 7, with 16 bases in between. DNA for the CDR3: TGTGCCAGCAGCCCGGAGAGGGAAGCCCAGCCCCAGCATTTT. It encodes CASSPEREAQPQHF.

The chain uses TRBV6-1 and TRBJ2-3; 8 bases fit TRBD2. The CDR3 length is 16 residues. The trim removed 2 bases at V and 2 bases at J, leaving 6 bases unmatched. CDR1 MNHNS and CDR2 SASEGT come from the germline V gene. This chain's CDR3 is CASSETRGASTDTQYF. In DNA, the CDR3 is TGTGCCAGCAGTGAAACGCGGGGGGCCTCCACAGATACGCAGTATTTT.

The chain uses TRBV21-1 and TRBJ2-3; whether TRBD2, the table's D call, matches the DNA was not checked. TRBV21-1 is a pseudogene. The CDR3 is 24 amino acids. The CDR3 region is CASSNRGRGLGQGASGRAPDTQYF. The CDR3 nucleotides are TGTGCCAGCAGCAATCGGGGGAGGGGACTGGGACAGGGGGCTAGCGGGAGAGCCCCAGATACGCAGTATTTT.

This clone occurred once. This sequence joins TRBV7-8 and TRBJ1-1, with TRBD1 matching over 7 bases. This CDR3 has 17 amino acids. The ends lost 3 bases at V and 1 base at J; junction bases unmatched: 11. Germline values: CDR1 SGHVS, CDR2 FQNEAQ. The CDR3: CASSFEQRQGRNTEAFF. The CDR3 DNA follows: TGTGCCAGCAGCTTTGAACAGAGACAGGGACGGAACACTGAAGCTTTCTTT.

Only one count was recorded for this clone. V is TRBV19 and J is TRBJ1-1; TRBD1 matches at 7 bases. CDR3 length: 13 residues. CDR1 and CDR2 from the germline V gene are LNHDA and SQIVND (reference sequence). The V and J ends lost 11 bases and 3 bases, in that order; junction bases with no gene match: 9. CDR3 residues: CAGRRGQDTEAFF. The CDR3 nucleotides are TGTGCCGGCAGGAGGGGGCAGGACACTGAAGCTTTCTTT.

The rearrangement joins TRBV7-8 to TRBJ2-3; D unclear. V dropped 5 bases and J dropped 4 bases, with 13 bases sitting between them. CDR1 is SGHVS, CDR2 FQNEAQ, per germline. This CDR3 has 14 residues. CDR3 amino acids: CASSGEKAADTQYF. CDR3 sequence (DNA): TGTGCCAGCAGCGGGGAAAAGGCGGCAGATACGCAGTATTTT. Together with reference TRBV7-8 and TRBJ2-3, the CDR3 gives the full variable domain: GAGVSQSPRYKVAKRGQDVALRCDPISGHVSLFWYQQALGQGPEFLTYFQNEAQLDKSGLPSDRFFAERPEGSVSTLKIQRTQQEDSAVYLCASSGEKAADTQYFGPGTRLTVL.

The V and J genes are TRBV2 and TRBJ2-2; D ambiguous. The CDR3 totals 14 residues. Trimming shortened V by 1 base and J by 7 bases, and 10 bases separated the two germline ends. Germline assignment: CDR1 SNHLY and CDR2 FYNNEI. Here the CDR3 DNA reads TGTGCCAGCAGTGAAGGGTATTGGAACGGGGAGCTGTTTTTT. Translation: CASSEGYWNGELFF.

The V and J genes are TRBV9 and TRBJ2-3; D gene unclear. Germline V gives CDR1 SGDLS, CDR2 YYNGEE. The CDR3 contains 13 residues. With 2 bases removed from V and 2 bases from J, the gap between germline ends came to 6 bases. The DNA for the CDR3 is TGTGCCAGCAGCGTTTCTTCCACAGATACGCAGTATTTT. Its translation: CASSVSSTDTQYF.

The chain is built from TRBV7-2 and TRBJ1-5; D ambiguous. The ends were cut back, 2 bases at V and 4 bases at J, with 3 bases in the middle. The germline CDR1 and CDR2 sequences are SGHTA and FQGNSA. The CDR3 has 12 residues. The CDR3 coding sequence is TGTGCCAGCAGCTTATCGAATCAGCCCCAGCATTTT. Protein product: CASSLSNQPQHF.

V gene TRBV14 combines with J gene TRBJ2-3, with 7 bases aligning to TRBD1. The CDR3 loop spans 18 amino acids. With V trimmed by 2 bases and J by 4 bases, 15 bases remained unmatched. Germline CDR1 and CDR2: SGHDN and FVKESK. The CDR3 DNA is TGTGCCAGCAGCCAATTGAAAGGAAGGGGGCGCGGTGCAGATACGCAGTATTTT. Protein product: CASSQLKGRGRGADTQYF. The variable domain in full, with the rest retrieved from reference TRBV14 and TRBJ2-3, is EAGVTQFPSHSVIEKGQTVTLRCDPISGHDNLYWYRRVMGKEIKFLLHFVKESKQDESGMPNNRFLAERTGGTYSTLKVQPAELEDSGVYFCASSQLKGRGRGADTQYFGPGTRLTVL.

The chain has TRBV29-1 and TRBJ2-7, with 10 bases matching TRBD1. J gave up 2 bases and V 1 base, and 17 bases lay outside the gene matches. Germline CDR1 SQVTM, CDR2 ANQGSEA. The CDR3 runs 19 residues. The CDR3 region is CSVEAWVPGQGYDTYEQYF. The CDR3 nucleotides are TGCAGCGTTGAAGCTTGGGTCCCGGGACAGGGGTACGATACCTACGAGCAGTACTTC.